This TCR beta chain was sequenced for a study of blood T cell repertoires in COVID-19. This CDR3 spans 14 amino acids. Germline CDR1 reads ENHRY; CDR2 reads SYGVKD. The germline V and J ends were trimmed by 1 base and 9 bases, with 15 bases remaining between them. Data came from immunoSEQ multiplex PCR; TCRdb stores just in-frame clones and leaves some out. The sample shows a few hundred thousand clones, about 90% of them seen only once. The sequence derives from a young woman with COVID-19, enrolled during active disease. The chain employs TRBV10-3 and TRBJ2-5; possibly TRBD2 for D (6 bases). Specimen: peripheral blood. The CDR3 protein is CAISELTGGEAQYF. The CDR3 region has the DNA TGTGCCATCAGTGAGTTAACAGGAGGGGAAGCCCAGTACTTC.